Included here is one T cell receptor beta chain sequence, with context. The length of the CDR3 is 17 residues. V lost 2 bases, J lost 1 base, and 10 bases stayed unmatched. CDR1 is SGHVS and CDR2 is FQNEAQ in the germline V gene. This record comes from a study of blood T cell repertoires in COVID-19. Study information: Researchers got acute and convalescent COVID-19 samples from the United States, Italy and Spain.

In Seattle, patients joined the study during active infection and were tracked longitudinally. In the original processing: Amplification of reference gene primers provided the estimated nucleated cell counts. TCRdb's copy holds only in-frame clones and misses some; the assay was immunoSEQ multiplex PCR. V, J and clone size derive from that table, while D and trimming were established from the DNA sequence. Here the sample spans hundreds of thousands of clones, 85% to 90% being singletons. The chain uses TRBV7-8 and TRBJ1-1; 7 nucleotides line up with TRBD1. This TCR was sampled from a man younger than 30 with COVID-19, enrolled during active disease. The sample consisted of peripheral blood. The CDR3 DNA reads TGTGCCAGCAGCTTATGGCCTAGGGGGCCTCGGAACACTGAAGCTTTCTTT. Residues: CASSLWPRGPRNTEAFF.